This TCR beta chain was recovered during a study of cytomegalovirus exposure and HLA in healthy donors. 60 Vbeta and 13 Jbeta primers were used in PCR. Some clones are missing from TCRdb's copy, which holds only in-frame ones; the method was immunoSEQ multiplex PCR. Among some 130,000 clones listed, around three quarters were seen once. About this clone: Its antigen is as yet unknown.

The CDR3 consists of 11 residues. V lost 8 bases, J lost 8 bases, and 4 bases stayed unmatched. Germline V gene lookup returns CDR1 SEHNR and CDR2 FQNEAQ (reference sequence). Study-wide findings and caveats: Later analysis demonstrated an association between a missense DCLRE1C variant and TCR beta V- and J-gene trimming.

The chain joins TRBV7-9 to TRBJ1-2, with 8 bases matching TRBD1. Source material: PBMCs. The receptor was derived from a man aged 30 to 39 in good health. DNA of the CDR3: TGTGCCAGCTCCAGGGGGCGAGGCTACACCTTC. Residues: CASSRGRGYTF.